Here is one TCR beta chain with its context. Its antigen is still unknown. This record comes from a study of T cells in Graves' hyperthyroidism and ophthalmopathy. Study-wide results and caveats: A 13 V-J signature model discriminated ophthalmopathy versus stable hyperthyroidism. Among clonotypes expanded in thyroid above 0.001, most were also found in blood.

The source material, RNA transcripts, was used to amplify TCR beta CDR3 regions. The HTBI primer set drove a first-round RT-PCR of the TCR CDR3. TCRdb ran MiXCR on the multiplex PCR reads and lists one entry per CDR3 protein. The sample lists around 300,000 distinct CDR3 sequences, 25% to 30% occurring once. The V gene's germline CDR1 is SGHAT and CDR2 FQNNGV. V dropped 5 bases and J dropped 2 bases, with 19 bases sitting between them. CDR3 length: 16 amino acids. Material for sequencing was blood. The clonotype comes from a man aged 40-49 years with Graves' hyperthyroidism that later progressed to Graves' ophthalmopathy. The gene calls are TRBV11-2 and TRBJ2-7; perhaps TRBD1 as D (6 bases). The CDR3 coding sequence is TGTGCCAGCAGCACTATGGGGCAGGGGATTCCCTACGAGCAGTACTTC. Protein product: CASSTMGQGIPYEQYF.